This TCR beta chain was retrieved from a study of T cells after yellow fever vaccination (dated by TCRdb to the late 2010s). Broadly, across the study: The SMART-Seq v4 Ultra Low Input RNA kit was used to prepare libraries from fractions with low cell numbers. To follow T-cell clones before and after primary and booster YFV17D yellow fever vaccination, bulk TCR alpha and beta repertoires were sequenced over time. Two healthy male donors, one aged 18 to 30 and one aged 30 to 40 years, were included in the cohort. Bulk PBMC replicates and cell subsets were isolated from blood drawn at multiple timepoints before and after both primary and secondary immunization. Overall results and qualifications from the work: Computational filtering was required because FACS-sorted repertoires could contain abundant contaminating clonotypes from the bulk population. The study included only a couple of donors, which limits how far the findings can be generalized. The secondary T-cell response was found to be weaker but faster than the primary response, with a peak reached on day 5 rather than on day 15. Most clones expanded after primary vaccination (about 95% of CD4 and 80% to 90% of CD8) were re-detected after the booster, suggesting that broad memory maintenance occurred. A small fraction of clonotypes appeared in both the CD4 and CD8 compartments, likely as a result of convergent recombination.

This clonotype was seen at least ten times. Its antigen has not been determined. Base qualities are not at hand, and no much larger clone is one base apart. The germline V gene specifies SGHTA as CDR1 and FQGNSA as CDR2. The CDR3 measures 15 amino acids from cysteine to phenylalanine. Here the CDR3 DNA is all that survives: 45 bases in frame from base 1. V loses 1 base of germline sequence and J loses 0 bases, and the interval between the two ends is 9 bases. TCR cDNA was synthesized by 5'RACE template switching, through which a universal primer site and unique molecular identifiers were introduced. cDNA synthesis was primed from both the TCR alpha and TCR beta constant segments. Library amplification used two PCR steps, and the second PCR step added sample barcodes and sequencing adapters. Sequencing of libraries was performed on Illumina HiSeq 2500 (2x100 bp) or NovaSeq (2x150 bp). Per the original workflow: Demultiplexing of reads and collapsing into UMI consensus sequences were performed with MIGEC, and V(D)J alignment was carried out with MiXCR. Clonotypes responding to the vaccine were identified with edgeR on replicate PBMC samples, with the criteria of FDR below 0.01 and a log2 fold change above 5 up to day 15. CD4 or CD8 identity was assigned to each bulk clonotype according to whether the clonotype was present at higher abundance in the sequenced CD4 repertoire or the sequenced CD8 repertoire. The public sequencing data were trimmed at Q25 with fastp and processed into clonotypes with MiXCR by TCRdb, which kept only in-frame beta chains. Merged by CDR3 protein, the rows form single entries marked with the most common genes and DNA. The V and J calls, along with clone size, are taken from TCRdb and not from the paper's own processing. For this sample the table gives approximately 32,000 distinct CDR3 sequences, of which 4.4% were detected only once. The ten most abundant clones make up approximately 45% of the sample.

Reading the label with the study, this specimen's treatment or condition is: live attenuated yellow fever vaccine strain. PBMCs were isolated from peripheral blood using a standard Ficoll-Paque protocol. Dynabeads CD4 and CD8 positive selection kits were used to isolate CD4 and CD8 T-cell fractions. RNA was extracted with TriZol from bulk PBMCs, CD4 and CD8 fractions, and dextramer-positive and dextramer-negative fractions. The TCR was taken from a man aged 30-40 years who received the YFV17D yellow fever vaccine. The starting material was CD8+ T cells sorted from PBMCs, obtained 5 days after the yellow fever booster vaccination. Here the chain combines TRBV7-2 and TRBJ1-2, and the D gene may be TRBD1, 5 bases matching. CDR3 sequence: CASSLGRGANYGYTF. The DNA sequence follows: TGTGCCAGCAGCTTAGGAAGGGGAGCTAACTATGGCTACACCTTC.